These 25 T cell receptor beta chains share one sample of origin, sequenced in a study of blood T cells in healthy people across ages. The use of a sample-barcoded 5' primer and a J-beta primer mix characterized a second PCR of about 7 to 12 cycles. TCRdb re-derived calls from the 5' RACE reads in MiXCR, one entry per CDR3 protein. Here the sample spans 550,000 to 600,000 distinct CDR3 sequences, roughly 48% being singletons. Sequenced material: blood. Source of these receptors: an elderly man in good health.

The CDR3 nucleotides are TGCAGTCTAGAAGCTGGGGGGCCAGATACGCAGTATTTT. This gives the protein CSLEAGGPDTQYF. The rearrangement uses TRBV20-1 and TRBJ2-3; perhaps D is TRBD1 or TRBD2 (6 bases each). CDR1 and CDR2 (germline): DFQATT, SNEGSKA (reference sequence). Trimming left V 8 bases short and J 4 bases short, with 16 bases between. The length of the CDR3 is 13 residues.

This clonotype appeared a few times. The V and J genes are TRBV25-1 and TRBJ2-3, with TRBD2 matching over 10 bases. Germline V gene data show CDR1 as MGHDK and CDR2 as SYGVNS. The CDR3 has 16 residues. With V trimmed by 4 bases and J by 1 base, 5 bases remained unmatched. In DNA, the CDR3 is TGTGCCAGCAGTGCAGCGGGGGGGCCCGGCACAGATACGCAGTATTTT. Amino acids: CASSAAGGPGTDTQYF.

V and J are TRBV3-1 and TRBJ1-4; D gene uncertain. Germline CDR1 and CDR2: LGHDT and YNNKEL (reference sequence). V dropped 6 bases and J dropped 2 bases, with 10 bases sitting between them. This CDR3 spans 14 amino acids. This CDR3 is CASSPRHTNEKLFF. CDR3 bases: TGTGCCAGCAGTCCCAGGCATACTAATGAAAAACTGTTTTTT.

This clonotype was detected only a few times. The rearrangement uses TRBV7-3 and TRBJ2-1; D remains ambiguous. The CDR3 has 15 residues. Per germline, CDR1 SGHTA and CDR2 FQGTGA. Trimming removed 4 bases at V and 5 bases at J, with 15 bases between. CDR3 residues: CASSSPGRGDNEQFF. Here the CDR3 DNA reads TGTGCCAGCAGCTCCCCCGGGCGAGGCGACAATGAGCAGTTCTTC. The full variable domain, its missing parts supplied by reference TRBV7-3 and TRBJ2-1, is GAGVSQTPSNKVTEKGKYVELRCDPISGHTALYWYRQSLGQGPEFLIYFQGTGAADDSGLPNDRFFAVRPEGSVSTLKIQRTERGDSAVYLCASSSPGRGDNEQFFGPGTRLTVL.

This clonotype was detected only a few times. The CDR3 coding sequence is TGTGCCAGCAGCTTGGGGGTAGCGGGAGGCACAGATACGCAGTATTTT. As protein: CASSLGVAGGTDTQYF. The rearrangement joins TRBV7-9 to TRBJ2-3, with 9 bases lining up with TRBD2. V dropped 3 bases and J dropped 1; count of bases not matched to a gene: 5. This CDR3 has 16 residues. Looked up from germline, CDR1 is SEHNR and CDR2 is FQNEAQ (reference sequence). Combining the CDR3 with reference TRBV7-9 and TRBJ2-3 gives the whole variable domain DTGVSQNPRHKITKRGQNVTFRCDPISEHNRLYWYRQTLGQGPEFLTYFQNEAQLEKSRLLSDRFSAERPKGSFSTLEIQRTEQGDSAMYLCASSLGVAGGTDTQYFGPGTRLTVL.

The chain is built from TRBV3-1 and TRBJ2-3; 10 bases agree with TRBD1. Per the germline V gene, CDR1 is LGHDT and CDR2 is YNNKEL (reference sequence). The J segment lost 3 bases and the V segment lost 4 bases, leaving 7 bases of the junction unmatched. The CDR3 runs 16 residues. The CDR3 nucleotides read TGTGCCAGCAGCCGCACCGGGACAGGGGAAACAGATACGCAGTATTTT. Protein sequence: CASSRTGTGETDTQYF.

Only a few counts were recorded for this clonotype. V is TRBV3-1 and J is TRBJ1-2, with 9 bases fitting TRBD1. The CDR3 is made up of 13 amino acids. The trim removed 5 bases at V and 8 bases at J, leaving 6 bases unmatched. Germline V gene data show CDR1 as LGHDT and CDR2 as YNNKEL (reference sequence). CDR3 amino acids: CASSLGQGRGYTF. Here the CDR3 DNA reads TGTGCCAGCAGCTTGGGACAGGGAAGAGGCTACACCTTC.

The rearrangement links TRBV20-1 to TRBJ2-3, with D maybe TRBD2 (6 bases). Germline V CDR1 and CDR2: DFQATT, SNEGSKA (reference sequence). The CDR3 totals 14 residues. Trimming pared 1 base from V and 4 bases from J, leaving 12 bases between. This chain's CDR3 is CSARGQEGSDTQYF. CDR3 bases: TGCAGTGCTAGAGGGCAGGAGGGATCAGATACGCAGTATTTT.

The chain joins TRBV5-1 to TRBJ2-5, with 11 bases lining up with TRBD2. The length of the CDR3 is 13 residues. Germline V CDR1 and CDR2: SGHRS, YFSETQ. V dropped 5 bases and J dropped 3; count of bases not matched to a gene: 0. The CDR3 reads CASRLAGEETQYF. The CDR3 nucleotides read TGCGCCAGCAGACTAGCGGGGGAAGAGACCCAGTACTTC.

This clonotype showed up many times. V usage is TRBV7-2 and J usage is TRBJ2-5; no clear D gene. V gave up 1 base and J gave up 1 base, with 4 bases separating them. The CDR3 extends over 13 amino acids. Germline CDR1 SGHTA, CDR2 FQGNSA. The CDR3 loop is CASSLGPQETQYF. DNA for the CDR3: TGTGCCAGCAGCTTAGGACCCCAAGAGACCCAGTACTTC. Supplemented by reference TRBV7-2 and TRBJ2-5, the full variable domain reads GAGVSQSPSNKVTEKGKDVELRCDPISGHTALYWYRQSLGQGLEFLIYFQGNSAPDKSGLPSDRFSAERTGGSVSTLTIQRTQQEDSAVYLCASSLGPQETQYFGPGTRLLVL.

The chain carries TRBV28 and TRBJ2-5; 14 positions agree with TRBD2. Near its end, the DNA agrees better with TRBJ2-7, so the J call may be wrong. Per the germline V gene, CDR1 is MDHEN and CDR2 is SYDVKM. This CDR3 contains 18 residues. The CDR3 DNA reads TGTGCCAGCATCCCGGGACAGGTTGGGACTAGCGGGAGATACGAGCAGTACTTC. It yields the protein CASIPGQVGTSGRYEQYF.

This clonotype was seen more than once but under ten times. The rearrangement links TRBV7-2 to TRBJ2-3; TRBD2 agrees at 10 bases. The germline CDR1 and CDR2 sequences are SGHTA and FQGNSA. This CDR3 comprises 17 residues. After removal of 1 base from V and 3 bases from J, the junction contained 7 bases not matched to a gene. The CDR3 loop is CASSLVRAGGRTDTQYF. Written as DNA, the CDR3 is TGTGCCAGCAGCTTAGTCAGAGCGGGGGGGCGAACAGATACGCAGTATTTT. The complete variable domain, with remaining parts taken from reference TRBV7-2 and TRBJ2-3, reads GAGVSQSPSNKVTEKGKDVELRCDPISGHTALYWYRQSLGQGLEFLIYFQGNSAPDKSGLPSDRFSAERTGGSVSTLTIQRTQQEDSAVYLCASSLVRAGGRTDTQYFGPGTRLTVL.

The CDR3 is CASSSGAVGPEAFF. The CDR3 DNA reads as TGTGCCAGCAGTTCAGGGGCCGTCGGCCCTGAAGCTTTCTTT. This chain connects TRBV7-9 to TRBJ1-1, with a weak D call TRBD1 (6 bases). V dropped 6 bases and J dropped 6 bases, with 17 bases sitting between them. The length of the CDR3 is 14 residues. Germline CDR1 is SEHNR and CDR2 is FQNEAQ (reference sequence).

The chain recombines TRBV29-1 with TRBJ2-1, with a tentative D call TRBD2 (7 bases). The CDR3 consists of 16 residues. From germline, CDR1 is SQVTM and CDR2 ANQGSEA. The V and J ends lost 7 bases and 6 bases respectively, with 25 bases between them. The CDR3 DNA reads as TGCAGCGCCGCATCCCTCTTGGGGGGGGGCGGCAATGAGCAGTTCTTC. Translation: CSAASLLGGGGNEQFF.

The CDR3 sequence is CASTPGNRIYEQYF. CDR3 nucleotide sequence: TGTGCCAGCACGCCGGGGAACAGAATCTACGAGCAGTACTTC. The rearrangement joins TRBV2 to TRBJ2-7; a weak D match, TRBD2 (5 bases). CDR1 SNHLY and CDR2 FYNNEI come from the germline V gene. This CDR3 comprises 14 residues. With 7 bases removed from V and 3 bases from J, the gap between germline ends came to 16 bases.

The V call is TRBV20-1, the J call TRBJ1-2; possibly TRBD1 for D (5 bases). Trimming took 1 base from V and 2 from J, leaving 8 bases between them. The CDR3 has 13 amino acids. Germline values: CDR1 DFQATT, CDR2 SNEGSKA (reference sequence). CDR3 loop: CSARVEGNYGYTF. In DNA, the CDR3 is TGCAGTGCTAGAGTGGAGGGGAACTATGGCTACACCTTC.

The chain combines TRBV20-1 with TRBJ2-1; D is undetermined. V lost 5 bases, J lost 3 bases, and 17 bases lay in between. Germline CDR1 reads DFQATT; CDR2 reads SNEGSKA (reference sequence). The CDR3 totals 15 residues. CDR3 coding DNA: TGCAGTGCTGCTTCTCTACGGTGGGACTACAATGAGCAGTTCTTC. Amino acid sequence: CSAASLRWDYNEQFF.

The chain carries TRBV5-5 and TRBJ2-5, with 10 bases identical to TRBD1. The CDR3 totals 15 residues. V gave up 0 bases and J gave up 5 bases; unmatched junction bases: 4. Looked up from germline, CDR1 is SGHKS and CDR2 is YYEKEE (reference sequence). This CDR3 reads CASSLVDRGQETQYF. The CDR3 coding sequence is TGTGCCAGCAGCTTGGTTGACAGGGGGCAGGAGACCCAGTACTTC.

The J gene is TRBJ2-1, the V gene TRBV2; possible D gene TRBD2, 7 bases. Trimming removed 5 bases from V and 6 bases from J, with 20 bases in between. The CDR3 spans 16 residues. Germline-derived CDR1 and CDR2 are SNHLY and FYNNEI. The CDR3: CASSPGYRGAGNEQFF. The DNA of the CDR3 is TGTGCCAGCAGTCCAGGTTACCGGGGGGCCGGCAATGAGCAGTTCTTC.

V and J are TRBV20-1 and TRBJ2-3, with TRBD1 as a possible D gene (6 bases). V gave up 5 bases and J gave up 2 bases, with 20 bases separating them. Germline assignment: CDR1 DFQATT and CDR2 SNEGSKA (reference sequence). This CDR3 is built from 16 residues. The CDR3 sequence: CSADNKDSATTDTQYF. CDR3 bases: TGCAGTGCTGACAATAAGGACAGTGCCACCACAGATACGCAGTATTTT.

The CDR3 reads CASSLFGTSGRGDEQYF. The CDR3 region has the DNA TGTGCCAGCAGCTTATTTGGGACTAGCGGGAGAGGCGACGAGCAGTACTTC. This rearrangement joins TRBV7-9 to TRBJ2-5, with 14 bases matching TRBD2. With the DNA end fitting TRBJ2-7 better, the J assignment may be wrong. The CDR3 length is 17 residues. Germline loops: CDR1 SEHNR, CDR2 FQNEAQ (reference sequence).

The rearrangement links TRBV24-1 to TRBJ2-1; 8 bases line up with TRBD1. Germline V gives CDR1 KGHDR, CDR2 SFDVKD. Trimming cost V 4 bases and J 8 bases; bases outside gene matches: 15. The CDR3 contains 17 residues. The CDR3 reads CATSDPWDVQGGYEQFF. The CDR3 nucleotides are TGTGCCACCAGTGACCCCTGGGACGTACAGGGGGGCTATGAGCAGTTCTTC.

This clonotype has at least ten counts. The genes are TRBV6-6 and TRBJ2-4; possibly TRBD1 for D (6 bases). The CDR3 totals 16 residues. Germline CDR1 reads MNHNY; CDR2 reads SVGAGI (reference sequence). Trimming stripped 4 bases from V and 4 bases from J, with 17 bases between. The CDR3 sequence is CASSSLEGGNKNIQYF. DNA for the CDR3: TGTGCCAGCAGTTCTCTGGAAGGGGGTAATAAAAACATTCAGTACTTC.

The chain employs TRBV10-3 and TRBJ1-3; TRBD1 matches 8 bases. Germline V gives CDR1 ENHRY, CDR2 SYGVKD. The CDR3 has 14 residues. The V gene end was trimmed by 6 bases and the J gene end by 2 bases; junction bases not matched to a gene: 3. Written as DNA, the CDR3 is TGTGCCATCAGCGGGACAGGAACTGGAAACACCATATATTTT. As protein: CAISGTGTGNTIYF.

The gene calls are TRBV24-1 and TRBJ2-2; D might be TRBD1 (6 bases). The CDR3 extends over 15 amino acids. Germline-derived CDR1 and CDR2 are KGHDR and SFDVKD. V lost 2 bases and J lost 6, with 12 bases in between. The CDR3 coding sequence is TGTGCCACCAGTGATTCGCTTTACAGGGCCGGGGAGCTGTTTTTT. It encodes CATSDSLYRAGELFF.